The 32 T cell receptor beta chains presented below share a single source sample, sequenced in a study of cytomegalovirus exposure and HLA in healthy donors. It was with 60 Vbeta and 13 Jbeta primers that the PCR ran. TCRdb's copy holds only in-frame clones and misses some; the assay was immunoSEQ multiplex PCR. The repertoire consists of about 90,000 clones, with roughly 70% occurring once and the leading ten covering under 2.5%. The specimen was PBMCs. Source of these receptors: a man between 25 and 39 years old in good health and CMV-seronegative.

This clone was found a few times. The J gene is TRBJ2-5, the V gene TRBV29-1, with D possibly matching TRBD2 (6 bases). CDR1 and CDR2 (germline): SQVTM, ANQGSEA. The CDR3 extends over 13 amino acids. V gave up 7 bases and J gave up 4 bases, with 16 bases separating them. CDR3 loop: CSALGGVVETQYF. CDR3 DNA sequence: TGCAGCGCCCTAGGAGGGGTGGTAGAGACCCAGTACTTC.

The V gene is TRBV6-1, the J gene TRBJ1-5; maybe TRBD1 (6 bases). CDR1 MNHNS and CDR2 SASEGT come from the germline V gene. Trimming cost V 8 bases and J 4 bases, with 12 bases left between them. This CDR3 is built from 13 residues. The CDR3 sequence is CASGIQGNQPQHF. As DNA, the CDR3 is TGTGCCAGCGGAATCCAGGGGAATCAGCCCCAGCATTTT.

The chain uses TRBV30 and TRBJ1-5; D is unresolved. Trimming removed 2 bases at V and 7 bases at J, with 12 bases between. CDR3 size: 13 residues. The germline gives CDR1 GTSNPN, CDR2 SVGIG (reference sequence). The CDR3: CAWSLTRFQPQHF. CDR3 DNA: TGTGCCTGGAGTCTGACACGTTTCCAGCCCCAGCATTTT. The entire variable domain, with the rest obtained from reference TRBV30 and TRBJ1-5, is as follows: SQTIHQWPATLVQPVGSPLSLECTVEGTSNPNLYWYRQAAGRGLQLLFYSVGIGQISSEVPQNLSASRPQDRQFILSSKKLLLSDSGFYLCAWSLTRFQPQHFGDGTRLSIL.

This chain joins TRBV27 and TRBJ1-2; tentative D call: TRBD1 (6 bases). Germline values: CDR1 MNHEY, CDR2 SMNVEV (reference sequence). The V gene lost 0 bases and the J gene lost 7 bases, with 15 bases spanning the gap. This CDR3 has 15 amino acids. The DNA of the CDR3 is TGTGCCAGCAGTTTATCGCAGGGGATAGTCGGTGGCTACACCTTC. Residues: CASSLSQGIVGGYTF.

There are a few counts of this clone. CDR3 residues: CASSRDPGQGLPYEQYF. CDR3 bases: TGTGCCAGCAGCCGAGATCCGGGACAGGGGTTGCCCTACGAGCAGTACTTC. The chain employs TRBV5-6 and TRBJ2-7; the match to TRBD1 covers 10 bases. The CDR3 totals 17 residues. Germline V gives CDR1 SGHDT, CDR2 YYEEEE. Trimming took 4 bases from V and 2 from J; bases not matched to a gene: 12.

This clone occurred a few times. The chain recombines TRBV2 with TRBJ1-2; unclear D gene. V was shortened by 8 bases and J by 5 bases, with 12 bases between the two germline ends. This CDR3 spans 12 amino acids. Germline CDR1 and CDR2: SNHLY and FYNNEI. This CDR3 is CASPRAEYGYTF. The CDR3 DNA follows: TGTGCCAGCCCAAGAGCCGAATATGGCTACACCTTC.

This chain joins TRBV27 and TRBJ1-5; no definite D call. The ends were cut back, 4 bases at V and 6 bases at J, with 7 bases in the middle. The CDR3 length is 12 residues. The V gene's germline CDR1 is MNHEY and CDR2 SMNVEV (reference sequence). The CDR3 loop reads CASSSVGQPQHF. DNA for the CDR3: TGTGCCAGCAGTTCCGTCGGTCAGCCCCAGCATTTT.

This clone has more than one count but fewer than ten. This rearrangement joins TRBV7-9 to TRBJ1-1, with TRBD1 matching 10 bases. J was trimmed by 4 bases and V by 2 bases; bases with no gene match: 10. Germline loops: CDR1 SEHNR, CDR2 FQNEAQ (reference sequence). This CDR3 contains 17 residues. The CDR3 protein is CASSLPWTGGESTEAFF. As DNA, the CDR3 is TGTGCCAGCAGCTTACCTTGGACAGGGGGGGAAAGCACTGAAGCTTTCTTT.

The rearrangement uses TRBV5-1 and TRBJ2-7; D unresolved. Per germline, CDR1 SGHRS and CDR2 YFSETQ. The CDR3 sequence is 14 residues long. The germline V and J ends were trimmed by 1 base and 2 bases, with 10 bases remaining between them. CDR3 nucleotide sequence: TGCGCCAGCAGCTTGTCGACTGGAACCTACGAGCAGTACTTC. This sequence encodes CASSLSTGTYEQYF.

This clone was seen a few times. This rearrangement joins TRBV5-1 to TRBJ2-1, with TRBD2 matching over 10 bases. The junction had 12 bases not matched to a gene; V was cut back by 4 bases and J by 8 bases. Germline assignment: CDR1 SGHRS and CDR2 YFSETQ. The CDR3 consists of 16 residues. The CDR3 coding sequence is TGCGCCAGCAGCCCGAGGGCGATTCTAGCGGGAGATGAGCAGTTCTTC. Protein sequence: CASSPRAILAGDEQFF. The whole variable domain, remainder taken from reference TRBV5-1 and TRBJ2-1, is KAGVTQTPRYLIKTRGQQVTLSCSPISGHRSVSWYQQTPGQGLQFLFEYFSETQRNKGNFPGRFSGRQFSNSRSEMNVSTLELGDSALYLCASSPRAILAGDEQFFGPGTRLTVL.

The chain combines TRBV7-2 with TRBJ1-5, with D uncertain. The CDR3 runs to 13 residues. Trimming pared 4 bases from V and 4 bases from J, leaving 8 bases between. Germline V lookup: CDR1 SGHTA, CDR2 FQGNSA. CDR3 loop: CASSSQTNQPQHF. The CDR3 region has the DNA TGTGCCAGCAGCTCACAGACGAATCAGCCCCAGCATTTT.

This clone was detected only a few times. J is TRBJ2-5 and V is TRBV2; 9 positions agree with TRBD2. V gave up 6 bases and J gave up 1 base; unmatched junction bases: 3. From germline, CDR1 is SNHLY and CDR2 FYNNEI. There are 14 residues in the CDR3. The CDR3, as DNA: TGTGCCAGCAGAGCGGGGGGATCCCAAGAGACCCAGTACTTC. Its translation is CASRAGGSQETQYF.

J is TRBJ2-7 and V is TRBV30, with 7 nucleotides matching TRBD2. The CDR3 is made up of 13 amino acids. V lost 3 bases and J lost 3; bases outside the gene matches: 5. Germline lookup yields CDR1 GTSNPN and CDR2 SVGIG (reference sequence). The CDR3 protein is CAWSQKRGYEQYF. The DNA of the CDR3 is TGTGCCTGGAGCCAGAAGCGGGGCTACGAGCAGTACTTC.

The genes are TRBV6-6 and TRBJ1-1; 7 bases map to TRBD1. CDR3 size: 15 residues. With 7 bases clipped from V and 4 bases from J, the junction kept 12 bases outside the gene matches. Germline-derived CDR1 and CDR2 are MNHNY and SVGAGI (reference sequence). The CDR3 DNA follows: TGTGCCAGCAAGTTTCGGGAGACAGGGTTCACTGAAGCTTTCTTT. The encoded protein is CASKFRETGFTEAFF.

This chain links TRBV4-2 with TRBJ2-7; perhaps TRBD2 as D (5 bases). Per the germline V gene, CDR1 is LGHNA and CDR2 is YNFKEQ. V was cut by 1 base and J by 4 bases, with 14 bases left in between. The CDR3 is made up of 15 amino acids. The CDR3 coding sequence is TGTGCCAGCAGCCAAGCGGAGGACTCATATTACGAGCAGTACTTC. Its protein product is CASSQAEDSYYEQYF.

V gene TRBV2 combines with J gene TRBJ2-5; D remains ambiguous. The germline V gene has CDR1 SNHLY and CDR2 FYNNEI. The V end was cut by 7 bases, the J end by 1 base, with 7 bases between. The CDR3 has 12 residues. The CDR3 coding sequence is TGTGCCAGCATGCTGAGCCAAGAGACCCAGTACTTC. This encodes CASMLSQETQYF.

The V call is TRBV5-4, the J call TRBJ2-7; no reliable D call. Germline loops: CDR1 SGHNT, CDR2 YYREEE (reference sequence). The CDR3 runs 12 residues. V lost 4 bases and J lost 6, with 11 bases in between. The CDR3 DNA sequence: TGTGCCAGCAGCCCACTGTCCGGCGAGCAGTACTTC. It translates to CASSPLSGEQYF.

The CDR3 loop reads CASSQWTSGNTDTQYF. CDR3 in DNA: TGTGCCAGCAGCCAATGGACTAGCGGGAACACAGATACGCAGTATTTT. The V call is TRBV14, the J call TRBJ2-3; 12 bases line up with TRBD2. Germline CDR1 and CDR2: SGHDN and FVKESK. After removal of 2 bases from V and 2 bases from J, the junction contained 2 bases not matched to a gene. The CDR3 spans 16 residues.

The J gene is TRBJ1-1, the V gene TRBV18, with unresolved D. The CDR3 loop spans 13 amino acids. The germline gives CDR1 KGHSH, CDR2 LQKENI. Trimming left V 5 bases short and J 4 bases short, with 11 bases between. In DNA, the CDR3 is TGTGCCAGCTCAGGGCAGGTTGTCACTGAAGCTTTCTTT. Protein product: CASSGQVVTEAFF.

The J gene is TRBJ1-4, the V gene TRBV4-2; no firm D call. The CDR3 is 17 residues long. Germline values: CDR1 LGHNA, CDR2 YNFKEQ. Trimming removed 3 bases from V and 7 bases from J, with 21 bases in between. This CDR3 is CASSHDGLASNVEKLFF. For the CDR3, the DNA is TGTGCCAGCAGCCATGATGGACTGGCCTCGAATGTTGAAAAACTGTTTTTT.

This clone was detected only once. The CDR3 bases are TGCGCCAGCAGCCAAGATCGTCGTGGAGGTAGGGATGGCTACACCTTC. Its translation: CASSQDRRGGRDGYTF. The V gene is TRBV4-3, the J gene TRBJ1-2; D ambiguous. The CDR3 runs 16 residues. Per germline, CDR1 LGHNA and CDR2 YSLEER. Between the trimmed V and J ends, which lost 0 bases and 6 bases, there was a span of 17 bases.

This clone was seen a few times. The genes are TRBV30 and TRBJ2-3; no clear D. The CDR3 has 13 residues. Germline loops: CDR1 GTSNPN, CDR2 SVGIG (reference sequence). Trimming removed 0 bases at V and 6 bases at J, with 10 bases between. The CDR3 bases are TGTGCCTGGAGTGTACGCATCCGGGATACGCAGTATTTT. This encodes CAWSVRIRDTQYF.

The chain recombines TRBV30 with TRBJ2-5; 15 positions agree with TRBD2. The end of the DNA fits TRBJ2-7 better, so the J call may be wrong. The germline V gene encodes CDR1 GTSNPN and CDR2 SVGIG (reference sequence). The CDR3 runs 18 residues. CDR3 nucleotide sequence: TGTGCCTGGAGTGTTAAGGGGACTAGCGGGGGGAGCTCCTACGAGCAGTACTTC. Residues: CAWSVKGTSGGSSYEQYF.

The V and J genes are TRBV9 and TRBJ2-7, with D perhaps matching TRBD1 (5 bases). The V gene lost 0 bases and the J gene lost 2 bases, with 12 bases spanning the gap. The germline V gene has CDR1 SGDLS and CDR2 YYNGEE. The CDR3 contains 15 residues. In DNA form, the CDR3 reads TGTGCCAGCAGCGTAGAGGGGTCAGCAACCTACGAGCAGTACTTC. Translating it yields CASSVEGSATYEQYF.

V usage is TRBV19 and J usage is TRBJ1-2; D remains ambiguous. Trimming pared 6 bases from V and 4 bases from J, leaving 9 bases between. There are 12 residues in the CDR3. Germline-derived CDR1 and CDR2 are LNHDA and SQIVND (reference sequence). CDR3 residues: CASRPGGYGYTF. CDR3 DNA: TGTGCCAGTAGACCCGGTGGCTATGGCTACACCTTC. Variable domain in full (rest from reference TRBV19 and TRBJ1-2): DGGITQSPKYLFRKEGQNVTLSCEQNLNHDAMYWYRQDPGQGLRLIYYSQIVNDFQKGDIAEGYSVSREKKESFPLTVTSAQKNPTAFYLCASRPGGYGYTFGSGTRLTVV.

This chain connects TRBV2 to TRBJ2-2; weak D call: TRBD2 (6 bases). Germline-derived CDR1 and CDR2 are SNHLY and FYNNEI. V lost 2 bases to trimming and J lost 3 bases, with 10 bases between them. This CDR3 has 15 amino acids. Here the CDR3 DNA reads TGTGCCAGCAGTGAAAGGGAGGTTTACACCGGGGAGCTGTTTTTT. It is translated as CASSEREVYTGELFF. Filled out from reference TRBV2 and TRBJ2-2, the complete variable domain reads EPEVTQTPSHQVTQMGQEVILRCVPISNHLYFYWYRQILGQKVEFLVSFYNNEISEKSEIFDDQFSVERPDGSNFTLKIRSTKLEDSAMYFCASSEREVYTGELFFGEGSRLTVL.

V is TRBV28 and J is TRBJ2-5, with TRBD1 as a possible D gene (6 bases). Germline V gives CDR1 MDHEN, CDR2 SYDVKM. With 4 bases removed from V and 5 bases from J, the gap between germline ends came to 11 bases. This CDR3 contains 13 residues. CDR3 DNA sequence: TGTGCCAGCAGTTACAGGGTGGAGGAGACCCAGTACTTC. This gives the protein CASSYRVEETQYF.

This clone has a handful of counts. CDR3: CASSPRTAYEQYF. CDR3 DNA sequence: TGTGCCAGCAGCCCACGGACAGCCTACGAGCAGTACTTC. The chain combines TRBV7-6 with TRBJ2-7; D might be TRBD1 (6 bases). The CDR3 totals 13 residues. V lost 5 bases, J lost 2 bases, and 10 bases lay in between. Germline CDR1 reads SGHVS; CDR2 reads FNYEAQ. Full variable domain (rest looked up from reference TRBV7-6 and TRBJ2-7): GAGVSQSPRYKVTKRGQDVALRCDPISGHVSLYWYRQALGQGPEFLTYFNYEAQQDKSGLPNDRFSAERPEGSISTLTIQRTEQRDSAMYRCASSPRTAYEQYFGPGTRLTVT.

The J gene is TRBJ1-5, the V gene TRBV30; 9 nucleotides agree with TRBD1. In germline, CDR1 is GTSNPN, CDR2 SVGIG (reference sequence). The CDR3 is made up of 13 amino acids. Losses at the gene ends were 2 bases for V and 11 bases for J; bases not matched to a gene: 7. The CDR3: CAWSHPRTGAQHF. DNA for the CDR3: TGTGCCTGGAGTCACCCCCGGACAGGGGCCCAGCATTTT.

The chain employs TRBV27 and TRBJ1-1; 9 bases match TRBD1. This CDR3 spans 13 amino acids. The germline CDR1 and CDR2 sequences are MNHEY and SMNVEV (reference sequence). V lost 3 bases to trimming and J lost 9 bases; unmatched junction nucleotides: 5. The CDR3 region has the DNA TGTGCCAGCAGTTTTGGGACAGGGTCGAAAGCTTTCTTT. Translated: CASSFGTGSKAFF.

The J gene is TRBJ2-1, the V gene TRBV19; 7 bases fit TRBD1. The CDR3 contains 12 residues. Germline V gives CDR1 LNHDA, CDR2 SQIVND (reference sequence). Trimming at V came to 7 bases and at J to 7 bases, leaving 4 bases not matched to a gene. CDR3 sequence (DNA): TGTGCCAGTACGACAGGGCTAAATGAGCAGTTCTTC. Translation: CASTTGLNEQFF.

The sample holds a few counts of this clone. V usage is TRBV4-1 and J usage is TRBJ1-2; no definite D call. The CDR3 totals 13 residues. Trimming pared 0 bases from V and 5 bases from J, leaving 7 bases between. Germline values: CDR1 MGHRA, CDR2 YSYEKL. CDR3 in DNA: TGCGCCAGCAGCCAAGAAGCATCGTATGGCTACACCTTC. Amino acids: CASSQEASYGYTF.